The T cell receptor beta chain under discussion was sequenced for a study of T cells in localized non-small cell lung cancer. Overall study findings and caveats: Longer survival (overall) was linked to higher T cell density in blood.

Trimming left V 0 bases short and J 4 bases short, with 19 bases between. The germline V gene encodes CDR1 LNHDA and CDR2 SQIVND (reference sequence). The CDR3 contains 18 residues. Worth noting for this clone: Its antigen is not identified.

Measured with immunoSEQ multiplex PCR; TCRdb has only the in-frame clones, and not every one. There are 25,000 to 35,000 clones in the sample; 84% occur only once, and around 5.3% lies in the top ten. The V and J genes are TRBV19 and TRBJ1-5, with no clear D. The TCR was taken from a man between 40 and 75 years old with stage III lung adenocarcinoma. The sequencing here drew on peripheral blood mononuclear cells, taken before any cancer treatment. The CDR3 is CASSIEGFGARRNQPQHF. In DNA, the CDR3 is TGTGCCAGTAGTATAGAGGGCTTCGGCGCCCGGAGGAATCAGCCCCAGCATTTT.